This entry lists 15 T cell receptor beta chains sequenced from one sample in a study of cytomegalovirus exposure and HLA in healthy donors. Measured with immunoSEQ multiplex PCR; TCRdb has only the in-frame clones, and not every one. Among about 68,000 clones listed, 91% were seen once. Sample: PBMCs. Receptor source: a man between 18 and 35 years old in good health and CMV-seronegative.

CDR3 in DNA: TGTGCCAGCAGACCCCGACAGGGGAGTTGGCACGAGCAGTACTTC. It yields the protein CASRPRQGSWHEQYF. The rearrangement joins TRBV27 to TRBJ2-7, with 8 bases lining up with TRBD1. The CDR3 is made up of 15 amino acids. The ends lost 6 bases at V and 5 bases at J; junction bases unmatched: 12. CDR1 and CDR2 (germline): MNHEY, SMNVEV (reference sequence).

The gene calls are TRBV30 and TRBJ2-1, with TRBD2 matching 7 bases. V was pared by 2 bases and J by 0 bases, with 4 bases of the junction left unmatched. The CDR3 has 15 amino acids. Germline V CDR1 and CDR2: GTSNPN, SVGIG (reference sequence). CDR3 in DNA: TGTGCCTGGAGTAGCGGGATCAGCTCCTACAATGAGCAGTTCTTC. Translation gives CAWSSGISSYNEQFF. Full variable domain (outside the CDR3, taken from reference TRBV30 and TRBJ2-1): SQTIHQWPATLVQPVGSPLSLECTVEGTSNPNLYWYRQAAGRGLQLLFYSVGIGQISSEVPQNLSASRPQDRQFILSSKKLLLSDSGFYLCAWSSGISSYNEQFFGPGTRLTVL.

The chain combines TRBV5-1 with TRBJ2-3; TRBD2 aligns across 9 bases. J gave up 3 bases and V 0 bases, and 8 bases lay outside the gene matches. Germline CDR1 reads SGHRS; CDR2 reads YFSETQ. The CDR3 spans 17 residues. As DNA, the CDR3 is TGCGCCAGCAGCTTGGCCTCGGCGGGAGGGGGTACAGATACGCAGTATTTT. It translates to CASSLASAGGGTDTQYF.

This chain links TRBV7-8 with TRBJ2-7; 7 bases line up with TRBD1. The CDR3 runs 16 residues. Germline values: CDR1 SGHVS, CDR2 FQNEAQ. Trimming removed 8 bases from V and 0 bases from J; junction bases left unmatched: 13. The CDR3 nucleotides read TGTGCCAGCGGACATTCGACAGGGATTAGCTCCTACGAGCAGTACTTC. It is translated as CASGHSTGISSYEQYF.

The V call is TRBV6-1, the J call TRBJ2-1, with 13 nucleotides matching TRBD2. CDR1 MNHNS and CDR2 SASEGT come from the germline V gene. The trim removed 4 bases at V and 10 bases at J, leaving 7 bases unmatched. This CDR3 has 15 amino acids. The CDR3 sequence is CASSGTSGRANEQFF. Written as DNA, the CDR3 is TGTGCCAGCAGTGGTACTAGCGGGAGGGCCAACGAGCAGTTCTTC.

This clone was seen just once. This chain links TRBV28 with TRBJ2-7; tentatively, D is TRBD1 (6 bases). With 5 bases removed from V and 1 base from J, the gap between germline ends came to 15 bases. From germline, CDR1 is MDHEN and CDR2 SYDVKM. This CDR3 has 15 amino acids. The CDR3 spells CASSLRGQLSYEQYF. In DNA form, the CDR3 reads TGTGCCAGCAGTCTACGCGGACAGCTATCCTACGAGCAGTACTTC.

This chain links TRBV16 with TRBJ1-1; D gene uncertain. This CDR3 is 13 amino acids long. Looked up from germline, CDR1 is KGHSY and CDR2 is FQNENV. V was cut by 4 bases and J by 8 bases, with 14 bases left in between. In DNA, the CDR3 is TGTGCCAGCAGCCTTAACCGGGTAGGCGAAGCTTTCTTT. This gives the protein CASSLNRVGEAFF.

The chain employs TRBV7-2 and TRBJ2-4; D gene unclear. The germline V gene encodes CDR1 SGHTA and CDR2 FQGNSA. Deletions cut 7 bases from V and 3 bases from J, with 10 bases between. The CDR3 totals 13 residues. The CDR3 spells CASTAYVKNIQYF. The CDR3 DNA is TGTGCCAGCACCGCGTACGTCAAAAACATTCAGTACTTC.

This chain links TRBV28 with TRBJ1-1; TRBD1 matches 7 bases. The CDR3 totals 17 residues. From germline, CDR1 is MDHEN and CDR2 SYDVKM. V trimming: 0 bases; J trimming: 3 bases; junction bases outside the gene matches: 10. Written as DNA, the CDR3 is TGTGCCAGCAGTTTATGGACAGGGAAAAAGAGGGACACTGAAGCTTTCTTT. Encoded protein: CASSLWTGKKRDTEAFF.

The chain carries TRBV7-8 and TRBJ1-1; a possible D gene is TRBD1 (5 bases). CDR1 SGHVS and CDR2 FQNEAQ come from the germline V gene. V was trimmed by 1 base and J by 4 bases, leaving 10 bases between them. The CDR3 spans 14 residues. The CDR3 reads CASSLVRVGTEAFF. The CDR3 bases are TGTGCCAGCAGCTTAGTCAGGGTGGGCACTGAAGCTTTCTTT.

This sequence joins TRBV29-1 and TRBJ2-5, with D possibly matching TRBD2 (6 bases). The V end lost 3 bases, the J end lost 3 bases, and 11 bases lay between the germline ends. The CDR3 extends over 13 amino acids. Germline lookup yields CDR1 SQVTM and CDR2 ANQGSEA. The CDR3 protein is CSVDFQREETQYF. The DNA for the CDR3 is TGCAGCGTTGATTTCCAGCGGGAAGAGACCCAGTACTTC. The full variable domain, its missing parts supplied by reference TRBV29-1 and TRBJ2-5, is SAVISQKPSRDICQRGTSLTIQCQVDSQVTMMFWYRQQPGQSLTLIATANQGSEATYESGFVIDKFPISRPNLTFSTLTVSNMSPEDSSIYLCSVDFQREETQYFGPGTRLLVL.

The chain is built from TRBV19 and TRBJ1-5, with D maybe TRBD1 (6 bases). V was trimmed by 3 bases and J by 4 bases, leaving 13 bases between them. There are 15 residues in the CDR3. From germline, CDR1 is LNHDA and CDR2 SQIVND (reference sequence). The CDR3 nucleotides are TGTGCCAGTAGTATCGTGGACAGACCGAATCAGCCCCAGCATTTT. This codes for CASSIVDRPNQPQHF. Full variable domain (outside the CDR3, taken from reference TRBV19 and TRBJ1-5): DGGITQSPKYLFRKEGQNVTLSCEQNLNHDAMYWYRQDPGQGLRLIYYSQIVNDFQKGDIAEGYSVSREKKESFPLTVTSAQKNPTAFYLCASSIVDRPNQPQHFGDGTRLSIL.

V gene TRBV5-6 combines with J gene TRBJ1-5; possible D gene TRBD1, 6 bases. The CDR3 contains 14 residues. V dropped 4 bases and J dropped 2 bases, with 10 bases sitting between them. Germline V gene sequence: CDR1 SGHDT, CDR2 YYEEEE. The CDR3 bases are TGTGCCAGCAGCCGACAGGCTGGCAATCAGCCCCAGCATTTT. This sequence encodes CASSRQAGNQPQHF.

The J gene is TRBJ2-5, the V gene TRBV5-1; D perhaps matches TRBD2 (6 bases). This CDR3 spans 15 amino acids. Trimming took 0 bases from V and 2 from J, leaving 11 bases between them. Germline loops: CDR1 SGHRS, CDR2 YFSETQ. The CDR3 bases are TGCGCCAGCAGCTTGGCGGGGACTCTACAAGAGACCCAGTACTTC. It encodes CASSLAGTLQETQYF.

This clone showed up just once. The V gene is TRBV19, the J gene TRBJ2-3, with D unclear. V gave up 6 bases and J gave up 3 bases, with 7 bases separating them. The germline CDR1 and CDR2 sequences are LNHDA and SQIVND (reference sequence). This CDR3 is built from 12 residues. The CDR3 region has the DNA TGTGCCAGTAGCCCGAGAACAGATACGCAGTATTTT. Its translation is CASSPRTDTQYF.